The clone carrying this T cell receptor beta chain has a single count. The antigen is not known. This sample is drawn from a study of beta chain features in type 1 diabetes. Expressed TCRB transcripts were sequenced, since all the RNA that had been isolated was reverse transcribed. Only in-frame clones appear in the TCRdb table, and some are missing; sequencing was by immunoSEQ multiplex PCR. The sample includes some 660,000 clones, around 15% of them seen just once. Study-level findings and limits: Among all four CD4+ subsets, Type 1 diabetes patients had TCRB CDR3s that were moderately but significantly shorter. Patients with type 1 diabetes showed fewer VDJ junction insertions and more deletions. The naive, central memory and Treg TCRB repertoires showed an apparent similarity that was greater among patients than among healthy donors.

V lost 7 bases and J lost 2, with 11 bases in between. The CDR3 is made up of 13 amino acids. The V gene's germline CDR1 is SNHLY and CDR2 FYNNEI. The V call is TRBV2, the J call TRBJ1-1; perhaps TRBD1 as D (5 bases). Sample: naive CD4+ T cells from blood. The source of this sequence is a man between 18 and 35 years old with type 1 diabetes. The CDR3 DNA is TGTGCCAGCACCCTAGACAGTAACACTGAAGCTTTCTTT. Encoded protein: CASTLDSNTEAFF.